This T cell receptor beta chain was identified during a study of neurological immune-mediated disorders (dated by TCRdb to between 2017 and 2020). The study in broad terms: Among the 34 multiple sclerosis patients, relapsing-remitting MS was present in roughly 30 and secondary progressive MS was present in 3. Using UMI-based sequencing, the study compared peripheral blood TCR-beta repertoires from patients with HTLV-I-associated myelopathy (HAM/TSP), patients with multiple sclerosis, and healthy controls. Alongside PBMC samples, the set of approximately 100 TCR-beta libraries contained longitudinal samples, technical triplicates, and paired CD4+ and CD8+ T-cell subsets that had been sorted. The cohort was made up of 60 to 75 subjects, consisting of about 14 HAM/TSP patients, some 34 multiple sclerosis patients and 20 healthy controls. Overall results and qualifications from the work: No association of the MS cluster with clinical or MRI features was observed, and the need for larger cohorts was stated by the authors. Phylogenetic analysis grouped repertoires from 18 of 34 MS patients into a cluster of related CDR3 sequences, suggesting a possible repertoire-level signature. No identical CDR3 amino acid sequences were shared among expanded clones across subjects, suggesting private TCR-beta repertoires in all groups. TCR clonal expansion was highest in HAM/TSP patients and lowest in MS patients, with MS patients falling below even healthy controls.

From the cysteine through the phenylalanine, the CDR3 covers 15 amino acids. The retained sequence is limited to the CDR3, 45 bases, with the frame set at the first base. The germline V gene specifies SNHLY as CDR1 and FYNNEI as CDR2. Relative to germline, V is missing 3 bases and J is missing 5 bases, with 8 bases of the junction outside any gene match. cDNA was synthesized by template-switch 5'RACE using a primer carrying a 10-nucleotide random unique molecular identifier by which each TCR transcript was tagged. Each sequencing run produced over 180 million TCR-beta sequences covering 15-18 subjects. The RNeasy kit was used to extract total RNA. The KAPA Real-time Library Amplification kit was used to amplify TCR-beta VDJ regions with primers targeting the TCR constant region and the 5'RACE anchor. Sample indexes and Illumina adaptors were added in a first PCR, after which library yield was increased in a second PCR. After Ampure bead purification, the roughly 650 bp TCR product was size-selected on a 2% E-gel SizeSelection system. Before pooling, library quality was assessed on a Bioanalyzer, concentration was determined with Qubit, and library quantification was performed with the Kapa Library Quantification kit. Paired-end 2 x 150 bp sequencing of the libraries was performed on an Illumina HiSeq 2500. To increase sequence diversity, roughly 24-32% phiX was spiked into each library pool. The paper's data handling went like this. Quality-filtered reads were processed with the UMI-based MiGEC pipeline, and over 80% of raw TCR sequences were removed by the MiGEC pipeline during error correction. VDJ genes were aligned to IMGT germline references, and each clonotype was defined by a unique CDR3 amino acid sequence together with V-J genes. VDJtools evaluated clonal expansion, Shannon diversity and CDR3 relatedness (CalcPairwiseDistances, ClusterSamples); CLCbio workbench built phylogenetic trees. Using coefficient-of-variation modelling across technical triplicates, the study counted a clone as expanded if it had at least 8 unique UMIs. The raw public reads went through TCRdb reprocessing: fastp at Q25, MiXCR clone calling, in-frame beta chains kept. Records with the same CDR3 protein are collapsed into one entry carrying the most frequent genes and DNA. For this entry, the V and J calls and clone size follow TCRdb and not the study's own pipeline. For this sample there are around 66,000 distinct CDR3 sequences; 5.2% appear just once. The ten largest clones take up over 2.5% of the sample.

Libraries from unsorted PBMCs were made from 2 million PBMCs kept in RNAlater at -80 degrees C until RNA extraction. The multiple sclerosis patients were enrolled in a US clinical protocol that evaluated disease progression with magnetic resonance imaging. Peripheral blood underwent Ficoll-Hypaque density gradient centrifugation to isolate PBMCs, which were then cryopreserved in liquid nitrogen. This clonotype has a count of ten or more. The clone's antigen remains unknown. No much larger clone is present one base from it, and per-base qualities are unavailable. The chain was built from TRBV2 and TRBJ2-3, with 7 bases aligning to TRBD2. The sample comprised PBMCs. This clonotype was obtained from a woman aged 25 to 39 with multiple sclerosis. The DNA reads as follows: TGTGCCAGCAGTGATACCCAGCGGGGTATAGATACGCAGTATTTT. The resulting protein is CASSDTQRGIDTQYF.